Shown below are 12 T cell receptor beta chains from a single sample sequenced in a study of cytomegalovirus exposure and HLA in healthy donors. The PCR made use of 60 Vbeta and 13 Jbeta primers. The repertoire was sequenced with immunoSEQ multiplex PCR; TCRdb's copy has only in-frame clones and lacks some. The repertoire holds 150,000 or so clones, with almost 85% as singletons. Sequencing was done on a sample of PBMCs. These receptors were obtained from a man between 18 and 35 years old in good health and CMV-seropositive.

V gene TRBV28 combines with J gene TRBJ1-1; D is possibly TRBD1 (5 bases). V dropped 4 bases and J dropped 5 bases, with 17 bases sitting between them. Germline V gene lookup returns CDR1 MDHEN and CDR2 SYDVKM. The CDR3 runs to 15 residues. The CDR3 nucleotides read TGTGCCAGCAGTTCGCAGGGCCTAGGTATGACTGAAGCTTTCTTT. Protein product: CASSSQGLGMTEAFF.

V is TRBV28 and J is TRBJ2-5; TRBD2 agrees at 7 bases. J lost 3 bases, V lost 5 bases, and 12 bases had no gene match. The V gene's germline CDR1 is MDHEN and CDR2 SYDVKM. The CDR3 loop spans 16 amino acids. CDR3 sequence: CASSHQPGTTEETQYF. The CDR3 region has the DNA TGTGCCAGCAGTCACCAACCCGGGACTACGGAAGAGACCCAGTACTTC.

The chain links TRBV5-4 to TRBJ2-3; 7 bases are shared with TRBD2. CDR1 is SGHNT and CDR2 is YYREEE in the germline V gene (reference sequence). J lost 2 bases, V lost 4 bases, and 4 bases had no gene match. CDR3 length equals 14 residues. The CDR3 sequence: CASSPTSTTDTQYF. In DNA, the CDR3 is TGTGCCAGCAGCCCGACTAGCACCACAGATACGCAGTATTTT. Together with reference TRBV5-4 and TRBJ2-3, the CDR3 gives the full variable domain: ETGVTQSPTHLIKTRGQQVTLRCSSQSGHNTVSWYQQALGQGPQFIFQYYREEENGRGNFPPRFSGLQFPNYSSELNVNALELDDSALYLCASSPTSTTDTQYFGPGTRLTVL.

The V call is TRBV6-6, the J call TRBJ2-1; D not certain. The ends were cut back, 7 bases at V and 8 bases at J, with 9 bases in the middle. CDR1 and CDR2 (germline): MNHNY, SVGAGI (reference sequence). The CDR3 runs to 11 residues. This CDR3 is CASTRRDEQFF. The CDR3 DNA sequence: TGTGCCAGCACCCGCCGGGATGAGCAGTTCTTC.

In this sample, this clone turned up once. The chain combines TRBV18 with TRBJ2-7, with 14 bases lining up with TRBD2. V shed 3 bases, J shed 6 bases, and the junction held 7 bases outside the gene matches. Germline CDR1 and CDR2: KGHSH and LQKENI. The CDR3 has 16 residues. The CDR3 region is CASSPAGTSGSGEQYF. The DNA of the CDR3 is TGTGCCAGCTCACCGGCCGGGACTAGCGGGAGTGGCGAGCAGTACTTC. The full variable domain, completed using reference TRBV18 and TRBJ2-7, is NAGVMQNPRHLVRRRGQEARLRCSPMKGHSHVYWYRQLPEEGLKFMVYLQKENIIDESGMPKERFSAEFPKEGPSILRIQQVVRGDSAAYFCASSPAGTSGSGEQYFGPGTRLTVT.

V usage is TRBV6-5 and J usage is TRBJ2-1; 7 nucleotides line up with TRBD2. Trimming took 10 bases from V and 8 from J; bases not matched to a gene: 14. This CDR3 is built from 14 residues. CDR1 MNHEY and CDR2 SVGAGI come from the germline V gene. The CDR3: CAISSGAPEDEQFF. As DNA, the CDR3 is TGTGCCATATCAAGCGGGGCCCCCGAGGATGAGCAGTTCTTC.

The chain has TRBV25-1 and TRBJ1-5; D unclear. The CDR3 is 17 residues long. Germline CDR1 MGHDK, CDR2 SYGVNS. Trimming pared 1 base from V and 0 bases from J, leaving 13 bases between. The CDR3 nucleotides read TGTGCCAGCAGTGAATTAAGTACAGAGAATAGCAATCAGCCCCAGCATTTT. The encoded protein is CASSELSTENSNQPQHF.

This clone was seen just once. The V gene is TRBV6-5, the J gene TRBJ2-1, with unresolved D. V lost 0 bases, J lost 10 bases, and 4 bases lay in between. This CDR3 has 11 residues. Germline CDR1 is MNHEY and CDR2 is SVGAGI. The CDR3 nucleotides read TGTGCCAGCAGTTACTCGGCAGAGCAGTTCTTC. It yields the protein CASSYSAEQFF.

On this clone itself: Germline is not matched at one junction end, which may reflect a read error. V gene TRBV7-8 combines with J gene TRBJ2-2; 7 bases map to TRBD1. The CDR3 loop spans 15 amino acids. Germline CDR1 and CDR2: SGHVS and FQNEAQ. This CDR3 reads CASSSLTGNTGKLFF. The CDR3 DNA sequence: TGTGCCAGCAGCTCCTTGACAGGGAACACCGGGAAGCTGTTTTTT.

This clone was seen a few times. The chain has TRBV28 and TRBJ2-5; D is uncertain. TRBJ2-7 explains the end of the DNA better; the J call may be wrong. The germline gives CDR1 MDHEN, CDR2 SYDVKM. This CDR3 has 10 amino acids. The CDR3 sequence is CASSDYEQYF. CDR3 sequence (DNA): TGTGCCAGCAGCGACTACGAGCAGTACTTC.

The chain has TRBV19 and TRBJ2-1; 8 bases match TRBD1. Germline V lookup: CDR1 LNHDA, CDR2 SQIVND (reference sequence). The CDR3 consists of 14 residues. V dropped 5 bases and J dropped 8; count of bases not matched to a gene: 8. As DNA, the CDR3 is TGTGCCAGTAGTGTCCAGGGGGCTCGGGATGAGCAGTTCTTC. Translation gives CASSVQGARDEQFF.

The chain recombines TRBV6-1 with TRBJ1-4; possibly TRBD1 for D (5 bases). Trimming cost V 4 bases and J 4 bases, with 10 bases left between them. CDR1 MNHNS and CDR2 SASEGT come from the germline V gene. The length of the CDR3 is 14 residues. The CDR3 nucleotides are TGTGCCAGCAGTGTTGGGCAGGGTAATGAAAAACTGTTTTTT. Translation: CASSVGQGNEKLFF.